Below, 12 T cell receptor beta chains from the same sample are listed, as sequenced in a study of T cell clonotyping in hematopoietic cell transplantation. Time point described: recipient sample about 28 days before transplant, after cytoreduction. Data came from immunoSEQ multiplex PCR; TCRdb stores just in-frame clones and leaves some out. The sample consists of approximately 26,000 clones, roughly 82% of them appearing once. Sequenced material: peripheral blood mononuclear cells, taken before stem cell transplant. The origin of the receptors is a woman aged 55-75 years with acute myeloid leukemia. Some clones in this sample may be carry-over from other donors' samples.

The chain couples TRBV7-3 to TRBJ2-2; TRBD2 matches 10 bases. Germline CDR1 SGHTA, CDR2 FQGTGA. V gave up 5 bases and J gave up 7 bases; unmatched junction bases: 7. CDR3 length equals 15 residues. CDR3 residues: CASSPSGGAIGELFF. DNA of the CDR3: TGTGCCAGCAGCCCAAGCGGGGGGGCCATCGGGGAGCTGTTTTTT.

V gene TRBV6-6 combines with J gene TRBJ2-5; 8 bases align to TRBD1. Germline loops: CDR1 MNHNY, CDR2 SVGAGI (reference sequence). The CDR3 spans 15 residues. V trimming: 6 bases; J trimming: 4 bases; junction bases outside the gene matches: 10. CDR3 region: CASSLRGQGRETQYF. CDR3 bases: TGTGCCAGCAGCCTGAGAGGACAGGGCCGAGAGACCCAGTACTTC.

This clone was seen a handful of times. V usage is TRBV11-2 and J usage is TRBJ2-7, with 9 bases lining up with TRBD2. Germline trimming cut 4 bases from V and 2 bases from J; bases unmatched to any gene: 6. Germline CDR1 is SGHAT and CDR2 is FQNNGV. The CDR3 consists of 15 residues. In DNA, the CDR3 is TGTGCCAGCAGCTCTTTAGCGGGAGCGGCCTACGAGCAGTACTTC. Its translation is CASSSLAGAAYEQYF. Full variable domain (missing parts from reference TRBV11-2 and TRBJ2-7): EAGVAQSPRYKIIEKRQSVAFWCNPISGHATLYWYQQILGQGPKLLIQFQNNGVVDDSQLPKDRFSAERLKGVDSTLKIQPAKLEDSAVYLCASSSLAGAAYEQYFGPGTRLTVT.

This rearrangement joins TRBV5-4 to TRBJ2-7; D is perhaps TRBD1 or TRBD2 (6 bases each). Germline V gives CDR1 SGHNT, CDR2 YYREEE (reference sequence). The CDR3 is made up of 13 amino acids. Trimming removed 4 bases at V and 5 bases at J, with 13 bases between. CDR3 bases: TGTGCCAGCAGCCCGGGGGCTCTCCACGAGCAGTACTTC. It is translated as CASSPGALHEQYF.

This clone has only a few counts. The chain combines TRBV5-4 with TRBJ1-2; 7 bases map to TRBD1. With 4 bases clipped from V and 4 bases from J, the junction kept 4 bases outside the gene matches. The CDR3 loop spans 13 amino acids. CDR1 SGHNT and CDR2 YYREEE come from the germline V gene (reference sequence). The CDR3 DNA follows: TGTGCCAGCAGCGAAGACAGGGTCTATGGCTACACCTTC. As protein: CASSEDRVYGYTF.

The V call is TRBV20-1, the J call TRBJ2-5; TRBD1 matches at 7 bases. Trimming at V came to 7 bases and at J to 4 bases, leaving 3 bases not matched to a gene. Per the germline V gene, CDR1 is DFQATT and CDR2 is SNEGSKA (reference sequence). The CDR3 extends over 11 amino acids. CDR3 region: CSVQGRETQYF. Here the CDR3 DNA reads TGCAGTGTACAGGGGAGAGAGACCCAGTACTTC.

The sample holds a few counts of this clone. The chain recombines TRBV6-6 with TRBJ1-2; no reliable D call. Germline loops: CDR1 MNHNY, CDR2 SVGAGI (reference sequence). This CDR3 has 13 amino acids. V lost 0 bases to trimming and J lost 4 bases, with 6 bases between them. The CDR3 DNA reads as TGTGCCAGCAGTTACTCGGTCGCCTATGGCTACACCTTC. Protein product: CASSYSVAYGYTF.

The chain carries TRBV6-1 and TRBJ2-7; no clear D gene. The CDR3 has 15 amino acids. V was trimmed by 5 bases and J by 2 bases, leaving 16 bases between them. CDR1 and CDR2 from the germline V gene are MNHNS and SASEGT. CDR3: CASSWGTHNAYEQYF. In DNA, the CDR3 is TGTGCCAGCAGTTGGGGAACACATAACGCCTACGAGCAGTACTTC.

The CDR3 loop reads CASSYSRLATGELFF. The CDR3 nucleotides are TGTGCCAGCAGTTACTCCCGACTAGCGACCGGGGAGCTGTTTTTT. This chain links TRBV6-5 with TRBJ2-2; 8 positions match TRBD2. The V gene end was trimmed by 0 bases and the J gene end by 5 bases; junction bases not matched to a gene: 2. The length of the CDR3 is 15 residues. Germline V lookup: CDR1 MNHEY, CDR2 SVGAGI.

This clone was seen just once. The gene calls are TRBV29-1 and TRBJ2-2; 8 bases align to TRBD1. Trimming removed 7 bases from V and 3 bases from J; junction bases left unmatched: 7. CDR3 length: 14 amino acids. CDR1 SQVTM and CDR2 ANQGSEA come from the germline V gene. CDR3 region: CSGGAGGYTGELFF. The DNA of the CDR3 is TGCAGCGGTGGGGCAGGGGGCTACACCGGGGAGCTGTTTTTT.

Notes on this clone: The same CDR3 also results from other DNA sequences found in this sample. The chain combines TRBV9 with TRBJ2-5; no definite D call. Per the germline V gene, CDR1 is SGDLS and CDR2 is YYNGEE. There are 13 residues in the CDR3. V was cut by 2 bases and J by 1 base, with 6 bases left in between. The DNA of the CDR3 is TGTGCCAGCAGCGTCGGCGGCCAAGAGACCCAGTACTTC. Translated: CASSVGGQETQYF.

The rearrangement joins TRBV29-1 to TRBJ2-2; 11 positions agree with TRBD2. V trimming: 8 bases; J trimming: 4 bases; junction bases outside the gene matches: 6. The V gene's germline CDR1 is SQVTM and CDR2 ANQGSEA. This CDR3 is 14 amino acids long. CDR3 DNA sequence: TGCAGCTCATTAGCGGGGGGGCCCACCGGGGAGCTGTTTTTT. Protein: CSSLAGGPTGELFF.